A single sample is the source of the 32 T cell receptor beta chains below, sequenced in a study of Ad26.COV2.S vaccination and SARS-CoV-2 variants. Libraries were prepared by immunoSEQ multiplex PCR; TCRdb keeps only in-frame clonotypes and omits some of them. Among about 350,000 clones, about 92% were seen once, and the ten largest hold about 3.8%. The sequencing here drew on peripheral blood, taken after recovery from COVID-19. All receptors derive from a human donor who had recovered from COVID-19.

The V and J genes are TRBV7-8 and TRBJ2-1, with a possible D match to TRBD1 (6 bases). Germline CDR1 and CDR2: SGHVS and FQNEAQ. V lost 5 bases and J lost 5, with 19 bases in between. This CDR3 region has 16 residues. CDR3 sequence: CASSTNTGFFNNEQFF. The CDR3 DNA reads TGTGCCAGCAGCACAAACACAGGGTTTTTCAACAATGAGCAGTTCTTC.

The chain is built from TRBV5-4 and TRBJ2-1; 7 positions match TRBD1. With 3 bases clipped from V and 9 bases from J, the junction kept 6 bases outside the gene matches. This CDR3 is 13 amino acids long. The germline V gene has CDR1 SGHNT and CDR2 YYREEE (reference sequence). In nucleotides, the CDR3 is TGTGCCAGCAGCTCAGACAGGGACGGTGAGCAGTTCTTC. Protein sequence: CASSSDRDGEQFF.

The J gene is TRBJ2-1, the V gene TRBV27; 8 nucleotides line up with TRBD1. The CDR3 spans 17 residues. V dropped 6 bases and J dropped 9; count of bases not matched to a gene: 19. Germline V CDR1 and CDR2: MNHEY, SMNVEV (reference sequence). The CDR3 DNA is TGTGCCAGCAGCCTATACGCCGGGACAGGACCTGGCGGTGAGCAGTTCTTC. It is translated as CASSLYAGTGPGGEQFF.

This sequence joins TRBV6-6 and TRBJ2-1; 7 bases line up with TRBD1. The length of the CDR3 is 14 residues. Germline values: CDR1 MNHNY, CDR2 SVGAGI (reference sequence). Losses at the gene ends were 7 bases for V and 0 bases for J; bases not matched to a gene: 3. Here the CDR3 reads CASKWDSSYNEQFF. The CDR3 coding sequence is TGTGCCAGCAAATGGGACAGCTCCTACAATGAGCAGTTCTTC.

This clone was observed a few times. In DNA, the CDR3 is TGTGCCAGCCGCGCCCAAGGGTTTTCACCCCTCCACTTT. Its translation is CASRAQGFSPLHF. The chain uses TRBV2 and TRBJ1-6; no definite D call. CDR1 SNHLY and CDR2 FYNNEI come from the germline V gene. Deletions cut 8 bases from V and 9 bases from J, with 14 bases between. The CDR3 is 13 amino acids.

This clone was detected only once. The V call is TRBV27, the J call TRBJ1-1; D is undetermined. With 3 bases removed from V and 4 bases from J, the gap between germline ends came to 21 bases. Germline CDR1 MNHEY, CDR2 SMNVEV (reference sequence). CDR3 size: 17 residues. The CDR3 sequence is CASSLSRSVGRATEAFF. CDR3 sequence (DNA): TGTGCCAGCAGTTTGAGTCGTTCGGTGGGTCGAGCCACTGAAGCTTTCTTT.

The CDR3 sequence is CASSLSGTGETQYF. DNA for the CDR3: TGTGCCAGCAGCTTATCCGGGACAGGGGAGACCCAGTACTTC. This chain uses TRBV7-3 with TRBJ2-5; 9 bases are a match to TRBD1. CDR3 length: 14 residues. V gave up 2 bases and J gave up 5 bases; unmatched junction bases: 3. Germline V lookup: CDR1 SGHTA, CDR2 FQGTGA. The variable domain in full, with the rest retrieved from reference TRBV7-3 and TRBJ2-5, is GAGVSQTPSNKVTEKGKYVELRCDPISGHTALYWYRQSLGQGPEFLIYFQGTGAADDSGLPNDRFFAVRPEGSVSTLKIQRTERGDSAVYLCASSLSGTGETQYFGPGTRLLVL.

The gene calls are TRBV9 and TRBJ1-3; D might be TRBD1 (5 bases). Germline values: CDR1 SGDLS, CDR2 YYNGEE. Trimming took 1 base from V and 0 from J, leaving 8 bases between them. There are 15 residues in the CDR3. CDR3 sequence (DNA): TGTGCCAGCAGCGTACAAGGGGTCTCTGGAAACACCATATATTTT. Its protein is CASSVQGVSGNTIYF. The whole variable domain, remainder taken from reference TRBV9 and TRBJ1-3, is DSGVTQTPKHLITATGQRVTLRCSPRSGDLSVYWYQQSLDQGLQFLIQYYNGEERAKGNILERFSAQQFPDLHSELNLSSLELGDSALYFCASSVQGVSGNTIYFGEGSWLTVV.

The genes are TRBV14 and TRBJ1-1; D not resolved. This CDR3 is built from 12 residues. V gave up 1 base and J gave up 4 bases, with 4 bases separating them. Per germline, CDR1 SGHDN and CDR2 FVKESK. In DNA form, the CDR3 reads TGTGCCAGCAGCCAAGTCAGCACTGAAGCTTTCTTT. Amino acid sequence: CASSQVSTEAFF.

V gene TRBV2 combines with J gene TRBJ1-4; 7 bases align to TRBD1. This CDR3 is built from 13 residues. Germline loops: CDR1 SNHLY, CDR2 FYNNEI. Germline trimming cut 8 bases from V and 8 bases from J; bases unmatched to any gene: 8. CDR3 DNA: TGTGCCAGCTGCCTCGACAGGGACGAAAAACTGTTTTTT. It is translated as CASCLDRDEKLFF.

The chain has TRBV15 and TRBJ2-7; 10 nucleotides align to TRBD2. The CDR3 covers 18 residues. J gave up 3 bases and V 0 bases, and 11 bases lay outside the gene matches. CDR1 and CDR2 (germline): LNHNV, YYDKDF (reference sequence). The CDR3: CATSREWVGTSGDYEQYF. In DNA, the CDR3 is TGTGCCACCAGCAGAGAGTGGGTGGGCACTAGCGGGGACTACGAGCAGTACTTC. The complete variable domain, with remaining parts taken from reference TRBV15 and TRBJ2-7, reads DAMVIQNPRYQVTQFGKPVTLSCSQTLNHNVMYWYQQKSSQAPKLLFHYYDKDFNNEADTPDNFQSRRPNTSFCFLDIRSPGLGDTAMYLCATSREWVGTSGDYEQYFGPGTRLTVT.

In its sample, this clone was seen once. The chain links TRBV5-1 to TRBJ1-1; D uncertain. The length of the CDR3 is 14 residues. Germline V CDR1 and CDR2: SGHRS, YFSETQ. V lost 1 base and J 0 bases, leaving 7 bases between the germline ends. This chain's CDR3 is CASSLTQMNTEAFF. The DNA of the CDR3 is TGCGCCAGCAGCTTGACCCAGATGAACACTGAAGCTTTCTTT.

The rearrangement uses TRBV2 and TRBJ2-2; 11 positions match TRBD2. CDR1 and CDR2 (germline): SNHLY, FYNNEI. With V trimmed by 2 bases and J by 4 bases, 9 bases remained unmatched. The CDR3 contains 18 residues. CDR3 sequence (DNA): TGTGCCAGCAGTGAATCGATAGCGGGGGGGCTTAGCACCGGGGAGCTGTTTTTT. This sequence encodes CASSESIAGGLSTGELFF. The variable domain in full, completed from reference TRBV2 and TRBJ2-2, reads EPEVTQTPSHQVTQMGQEVILRCVPISNHLYFYWYRQILGQKVEFLVSFYNNEISEKSEIFDDQFSVERPDGSNFTLKIRSTKLEDSAMYFCASSESIAGGLSTGELFFGEGSRLTVL.

The chain carries TRBV2 and TRBJ2-2, with TRBD1 identical over 7 bases. Germline CDR1 SNHLY, CDR2 FYNNEI. V shed 7 bases and J 4 bases; nucleotides not matched to a gene: 15. The length of the CDR3 is 17 residues. The CDR3 DNA follows: TGTGCCAGCAATTTAGGTGGCAGGGGGATAGTCACCGGGGAGCTGTTTTTT. Its protein product is CASNLGGRGIVTGELFF. Looking up the rest from reference TRBV2 and TRBJ2-2 gives the full variable domain: EPEVTQTPSHQVTQMGQEVILRCVPISNHLYFYWYRQILGQKVEFLVSFYNNEISEKSEIFDDQFSVERPDGSNFTLKIRSTKLEDSAMYFCASNLGGRGIVTGELFFGEGSRLTVL.

The chain uses TRBV6-5 and TRBJ2-4; D is unresolved. Germline V gene sequence: CDR1 MNHEY, CDR2 SVGAGI. V was trimmed by 5 bases and J by 0 bases, leaving 11 bases between them. CDR3 length: 15 amino acids. The CDR3 nucleotides read TGTGCCAGCAGTCCTGACGGAATAGCCAAAAACATTCAGTACTTC. As protein: CASSPDGIAKNIQYF.

V gene TRBV7-2 combines with J gene TRBJ1-3; D is ambiguous. Germline V lookup: CDR1 SGHTA, CDR2 FQGNSA. V was pared by 4 bases and J by 0 bases, with 13 bases between. The CDR3 has 16 amino acids. CDR3 DNA: TGTGCCAGCAGCTCGGACTCACCGAGCTCTGGAAACACCATATATTTT. It yields the protein CASSSDSPSSGNTIYF.

The J gene is TRBJ1-2, the V gene TRBV15; 12 bases are a match to TRBD1. Per germline, CDR1 LNHNV and CDR2 YYDKDF (reference sequence). This CDR3 has 19 residues. J gave up 4 bases and V 1 base, and 13 bases lay outside the gene matches. The chain's CDR3 is CATSRAMPGTGGVGYGYTF. In DNA form, the CDR3 reads TGTGCCACCAGCAGAGCAATGCCCGGGACAGGGGGCGTTGGCTATGGCTACACCTTC.

The V call is TRBV28, the J call TRBJ2-3; D call uncertain. CDR3 size: 12 residues. V was trimmed by 2 bases and J by 4 bases, leaving 4 bases between them. In germline, CDR1 is MDHEN, CDR2 SYDVKM. This chain's CDR3 is CASSLTADTQYF. Written as DNA, the CDR3 is TGTGCCAGCAGTTTAACGGCAGATACGCAGTATTTT. The complete variable domain, with remaining parts taken from reference TRBV28 and TRBJ2-3, reads DVKVTQSSRYLVKRTGEKVFLECVQDMDHENMFWYRQDPGLGLRLIYFSYDVKMKEKGDIPEGYSVSREKKERFSLILESASTNQTSMYLCASSLTADTQYFGPGTRLTVL.

This sequence joins TRBV7-2 and TRBJ1-3; 8 nucleotides agree with TRBD1. This CDR3 has 15 residues. The ends lost 3 bases at V and 3 bases at J; junction bases unmatched: 4. Germline-derived CDR1 and CDR2 are SGHTA and FQGNSA. The CDR3 reads CASSLATGGGNTIYF. CDR3 nucleotides: TGTGCCAGCAGCTTGGCCACAGGGGGTGGAAACACCATATATTTT.

The genes are TRBV7-6 and TRBJ2-5; unclear D gene. The CDR3 covers 13 residues. Between the trimmed V and J ends, which lost 3 bases and 2 bases, there was a span of 7 bases. Per germline, CDR1 SGHVS and CDR2 FNYEAQ. The CDR3 sequence is CASSFDTQETQYF. DNA of the CDR3: TGTGCCAGCAGCTTTGATACACAAGAGACCCAGTACTTC.

The chain recombines TRBV7-8 with TRBJ1-1; D remains unclear. The CDR3 consists of 12 residues. Germline values: CDR1 SGHVS, CDR2 FQNEAQ. Trimming pared 3 bases from V and 3 bases from J, leaving 5 bases between. CDR3 protein: CASSFRDTEAFF. CDR3 nucleotide sequence: TGTGCCAGCAGCTTCCGGGACACTGAAGCTTTCTTT.

The chain employs TRBV19 and TRBJ1-1; no clear D. V was cut by 1 base and J by 1 base, with 4 bases left in between. CDR3 length: 13 amino acids. In germline, CDR1 is LNHDA, CDR2 SQIVND (reference sequence). The CDR3 nucleotides are TGTGCCAGTAGTATAGTACAGAACACTGAAGCTTTCTTT. Translating it yields CASSIVQNTEAFF.

The chain has TRBV6-5 and TRBJ1-2; D may be TRBD1 (6 bases). Germline lookup yields CDR1 MNHEY and CDR2 SVGAGI. V was trimmed by 7 bases and J by 5 bases, leaving 17 bases between them. The length of the CDR3 is 14 residues. The CDR3 nucleotides read TGTGCCAGCACCCTGGGGGGGGCCAATTATGGCTACACCTTC. This encodes CASTLGGANYGYTF.

The rearrangement uses TRBV6-5 and TRBJ1-1; D is uncertain. The CDR3 loop spans 15 amino acids. Trimming cost V 6 bases and J 0 bases, with 14 bases left between them. The germline V gene encodes CDR1 MNHEY and CDR2 SVGAGI. CDR3 nucleotide sequence: TGTGCCAGCAGCCGGAACACCGCCCTGAACACTGAAGCTTTCTTT. Protein sequence: CASSRNTALNTEAFF.

The genes are TRBV5-4 and TRBJ1-2; D is unclear. The CDR3 totals 18 residues. Per germline, CDR1 SGHNT and CDR2 YYREEE (reference sequence). The V end lost 2 bases, the J end lost 8 bases, and 28 bases lay between the germline ends. DNA for the CDR3: TGTGCCAGCAGCTTTGAGGGTAGAGACCCCTTGATCCCTGGAGGCTACACCTTC. Its protein is CASSFEGRDPLIPGGYTF.

This clone was found once. V gene TRBV20-1 combines with J gene TRBJ2-5; the D call may be TRBD1 or TRBD2 (6 bases each). CDR3 length: 11 residues. Germline V gives CDR1 DFQATT, CDR2 SNEGSKA (reference sequence). V lost 5 bases and J 5 bases, leaving 9 bases between the germline ends. The CDR3 is CSAGGQETQYF. Written as DNA, the CDR3 is TGCAGTGCTGGGGGGCAGGAGACCCAGTACTTC.

The sample holds one count of this clone. The chain carries TRBV28 and TRBJ1-1; tentative D call: TRBD1 (6 bases). The ends were cut back, 4 bases at V and 3 bases at J, with 15 bases in the middle. The germline V gene encodes CDR1 MDHEN and CDR2 SYDVKM. This CDR3 region has 15 residues. In DNA form, the CDR3 reads TGTGCCAGCAGTTACAGGGCTATGTCGGACACTGAAGCTTTCTTT. Protein sequence: CASSYRAMSDTEAFF.

The rearrangement joins TRBV11-2 to TRBJ1-1, with a weak D call TRBD1 (5 bases). The CDR3 sequence is 12 residues long. Germline V gives CDR1 SGHAT, CDR2 FQNNGV. V was cut by 3 bases and J by 4 bases, with 6 bases left in between. The CDR3: CASSFTGTEAFF. CDR3 DNA sequence: TGTGCCAGCAGCTTTACAGGCACTGAAGCTTTCTTT.

This chain links TRBV5-4 with TRBJ2-3; 8 bases are a match to TRBD1. The CDR3 runs 13 residues. Trimming cost V 4 bases and J 4 bases; bases outside gene matches: 2. Germline assignment: CDR1 SGHNT and CDR2 YYREEE (reference sequence). The CDR3 here is CASSMTGADTQYF. The CDR3 DNA sequence: TGTGCCAGCAGCATGACAGGGGCAGATACGCAGTATTTT.

The V and J genes are TRBV7-2 and TRBJ1-5; 8 positions match TRBD1. CDR3 length equals 15 residues. The V segment lost 4 bases and the J segment 5 bases; nucleotides outside the gene matches: 7. Germline V gives CDR1 SGHTA, CDR2 FQGNSA. In DNA form, the CDR3 reads TGTGCCAGCAGCTCCGAAGGACAGGGTGATCAGCCCCAGCATTTT. This gives the protein CASSSEGQGDQPQHF.

The CDR3 DNA sequence: TGTGCCAGCAGTTACGGAGGGGGCAGGTCGTCGGGCAATCAGCCCCAGCATTTT. Its translation is CASSYGGGRSSGNQPQHF. The chain has TRBV6-2 or TRBV6-3 and TRBJ1-5, with TRBD1 matching over 7 bases. After removal of 2 bases from V and 2 bases from J, the junction contained 12 bases not matched to a gene. CDR3 length: 18 amino acids. Germline CDR1 is MNHEY and CDR2 is SVGEGT.

The chain is built from TRBV6-1 and TRBJ1-5, with D possibly matching TRBD1 (5 bases). The CDR3 is 17 amino acids. Trimming took off 0 bases at V and 12 bases at J, with 24 bases between the two ends. The germline CDR1 and CDR2 sequences are MNHNS and SASEGT. CDR3 DNA sequence: TGTGCCAGCAGTGAAGCGCAAAGGGCAGGGCCCCTCTTTATCCAGCATTTT. This codes for CASSEAQRAGPLFIQHF.